This TCR beta chain emerged from a study of blood T cell repertoires in COVID-19. About the research overall: Italy, Spain and the United States were the sources of the convalescent and acute COVID-19 samples.

Trimming cost V 5 bases and J 0 bases, with 8 bases left between them. The V gene's germline CDR1 is MGHDK and CDR2 SYGVNS. CDR3 size: 15 residues. The authors' processing: Reference gene primer amplification gave estimated nucleated cell counts. TCRdb's copy holds only in-frame clones and misses some; the assay was immunoSEQ multiplex PCR. That table supplies the V and J calls and clone size; D and trimming were determined from the DNA. The sample has over 50,000 clones; 88% are singletons. This TCR was recovered from a human donor in a cohort sampled during active COVID-19. Sequenced material: peripheral blood. V and J are TRBV25-1 and TRBJ2-6; maybe TRBD1 (6 bases). CDR3: CASSTGYSGANVLTF. The CDR3 DNA is TGTGCCAGCAGTACAGGGTACTCTGGGGCCAACGTCCTGACTTTC.